Sequencing of this T cell receptor (beta chain) was carried out in a study of cytomegalovirus exposure and HLA in healthy donors. There are 18 residues in the CDR3. The PCR had 60 Vbeta and 13 Jbeta primers. Method: immunoSEQ multiplex PCR; TCRdb's copy keeps in-frame clones and lacks some. The data hold more than 110,000 clones, with approximately 80% observed a single time. This TCR came from a male donor in good health and CMV-seronegative. Material for sequencing was PBMCs. This sequence joins TRBV21-1 and TRBJ1-1; the DNA was not compared with TRBD1, the D call given in the table. TRBV21-1 is recorded as a pseudogene. The CDR3 protein is CASSKEPGKGAANTEAFF. CDR3 nucleotides: TGTGCCAGCAGCAAAGAACCTGGGAAGGGGGCGGCGAACACTGAAGCTTTCTTT.